Listed below are T cell receptor beta chains from one sample, sequenced in a study of blood T cell repertoires in COVID-19. Repertoires were generated with immunoSEQ multiplex PCR, while TCRdb's copy carries only in-frame clones and drops some. Of about 97,000 clones in the sample, about 90% were seen once. The specimen sequenced was peripheral blood. The receptors here all came from a man aged 50 or older with acute or convalescent COVID-19. The CDR3 runs from the conserved cysteine through the conserved F or W. A D gene is named only where the DNA matches it firmly. Rows may omit the clone size; those that give it use once, few, many or a size class.

J gene: TRBJ2-5; V gene: TRBV10-3; clone size: .; D gene: .; CDR3 DNA: TGTGCCATCAGTACAGGTCACCAAGAGACCCAGTACTTC; CDR3 protein: CAISTGHQETQYF
J gene: TRBJ1-5; V gene: TRBV19; clone size: .; D gene: .; CDR3 DNA: TGTGCCAGTCGCGACAGGAGACAGTTCAACTTT; CDR3 protein: CASRDRRQFNF
J gene: TRBJ2-1; V gene: TRBV13; clone size: .; D gene: TRBD1; CDR3 DNA: TGTGCGATAGGGGGACAGGGGACCAATGAGCAGTTCTTC; CDR3 protein: CAIGGQGTNEQFF
J gene: TRBJ2-1; V gene: TRBV3-1/TRBV3-2; clone size: .; D gene: .; CDR3 DNA: TGTGCCAGCAGCCAAGTGAGGGTCCTCCGGAATGAGCAGTTCTTC; CDR3 protein: CASSQVRVLRNEQFF
J gene: TRBJ2-3; V gene: TRBV19; clone size: .; D gene: TRBD2; CDR3 DNA: TGTGCCAGTAGTATAGACCCAGCGGGGGGCACAGATACGCAGTATTTT; CDR3 protein: CASSIDPAGGTDTQYF
J gene: TRBJ2-7; V gene: TRBV6-5; clone size: .; D gene: .; CDR3 DNA: TGTGCCAGCAGTTACTCCCCAGAAACCTACGAGCAGTACTTC; CDR3 protein: CASSYSPETYEQYF
J gene: TRBJ1-1; V gene: TRBV6-5; clone size: .; D gene: .; CDR3 DNA: TGTGCCAGCAGTCACGATGGGAGGTCCCTTGAAGCTTTCTTT; CDR3 protein: CASSHDGRSLEAFF
J gene: TRBJ1-5; V gene: TRBV7-9; clone size: .; D gene: TRBD1; CDR3 DNA: TGTGCCAGCAGCCGGGACAGGGGGCTAGATAGCAATCAGCCCCAGCATTTT; CDR3 protein: CASSRDRGLDSNQPQHF
J gene: TRBJ1-3; V gene: TRBV2; clone size: .; D gene: TRBD1; CDR3 DNA: TGTGCCAGCAGGTGGGGACAGGGGGAATCTGGAAACACCATATATTTT; CDR3 protein: CASRWGQGESGNTIYF
J gene: TRBJ2-5; V gene: TRBV5-5; clone size: .; D gene: .; CDR3 DNA: TGTGCCAGCAGCCTACGTGGGACTGCCCTGGGAGAGACCCAGTACTTC; CDR3 protein: CASSLRGTALGETQYF
J gene: TRBJ2-7; V gene: TRBV18; clone size: .; D gene: .; CDR3 DNA: TGTGCCAGCTCACCCAGGGCGAGCTCCTACGAGCAGTACTTC; CDR3 protein: CASSPRASSYEQYF
J gene: TRBJ1-1; V gene: TRBV9; clone size: .; D gene: .; CDR3 DNA: TGTGCCAGCAGCGTAGTAATGGGGCTTTCTGAAGCTTTCTTT; CDR3 protein: CASSVVMGLSEAFF
J gene: TRBJ1-2; V gene: TRBV10-3; clone size: .; D gene: TRBD1; CDR3 DNA: TGTGCCATCAGTGACTTTACGGACAGGGGGCGAGGCTACACCTTC; CDR3 protein: CAISDFTDRGRGYTF
J gene: TRBJ1-1; V gene: TRBV6-5; clone size: .; D gene: .; CDR3 DNA: TGTGCCAGCAAGTCAGCCCGGGGTGCCACTGAAGCTTTCTTT; CDR3 protein: CASKSARGATEAFF
J gene: TRBJ2-2; V gene: TRBV29-1; clone size: .; D gene: TRBD2; CDR3 DNA: TGCAGCGTTGGTATAGCGGGGGGATACACCGGGGAGCTGTTTTTT; CDR3 protein: CSVGIAGGYTGELFF
J gene: TRBJ2-5; V gene: TRBV7-6; clone size: .; D gene: .; CDR3 DNA: TGTGCCAGCAGCTTAACCCACAGGGAAGAGGAGACCCAGTACTTC; CDR3 protein: CASSLTHREEETQYF
J gene: TRBJ2-3; V gene: TRBV7-7; clone size: .; D gene: .; CDR3 DNA: TGTGCCAGCAGCTTAGAGGATTGGGGAACTAGTCGTACAGATACGCAGTATTTT; CDR3 protein: CASSLEDWGTSRTDTQYF
J gene: TRBJ1-1; V gene: TRBV5-6; clone size: once; D gene: .; CDR3 DNA: TGTGCCAGCAGCCCGACGGGCGGGGCGAGGACTGAAGCTTTCTTT; CDR3 protein: CASSPTGGARTEAFF
J gene: TRBJ2-2; V gene: TRBV7-2; clone size: .; D gene: TRBD1; CDR3 DNA: TGTGCCAGCAGCGGGGGACAGGGGGCGCTTGAGTTTACCGGGGAGCTGTTTTTT; CDR3 protein: CASSGGQGALEFTGELFF
J gene: TRBJ2-5; V gene: TRBV29-1; clone size: few; D gene: .; CDR3 DNA: TGCAGCGTCCTGAGCCCCTCCAGGCAAGAGACCCAGTACTTC; CDR3 protein: CSVLSPSRQETQYF
J gene: TRBJ2-1; V gene: TRBV7-7; clone size: .; D gene: .; CDR3 DNA: TGTGCCAGCAGCTCCACGGTTAGCTCCTACAATGAGCAGTTCTTC; CDR3 protein: CASSSTVSSYNEQFF
J gene: TRBJ1-3; V gene: TRBV5-5; clone size: .; D gene: .; CDR3 DNA: TGTGCCAGCAGCTTGCGAGGGATAAGCTCTGGAAACACCATATATTTT; CDR3 protein: CASSLRGISSGNTIYF
J gene: TRBJ1-2; V gene: TRBV28; clone size: .; D gene: TRBD1; CDR3 DNA: TGTGCCAGCAGAATCTCACATGGGACAGGGTCCGGCTACACCTTC; CDR3 protein: CASRISHGTGSGYTF
J gene: TRBJ2-5; V gene: TRBV9; clone size: few; D gene: .; CDR3 DNA: TGTGCCAGCAGTTTTGGGGGACAACAAGAGACCCAGTACTTC; CDR3 protein: CASSFGGQQETQYF
J gene: TRBJ2-1; V gene: TRBV12-3/TRBV12-4; clone size: .; D gene: .; CDR3 DNA: TGTGCCAGCAGTCCGCCGGGAGTGGATGAGCAGTTCTTC; CDR3 protein: CASSPPGVDEQFF
J gene: TRBJ2-5; V gene: TRBV5-4; clone size: .; D gene: .; CDR3 DNA: TGTGCCAGCAGCTTAGCACTCCAAGAGACCCAGTACTTC; CDR3 protein: CASSLALQETQYF
J gene: TRBJ1-3; V gene: TRBV3-1/TRBV3-2; clone size: .; D gene: TRBD1; CDR3 DNA: TGTGCCAGCAGCCAAGGAGCAGGGGGGAAAAACACCATATATTTT; CDR3 protein: CASSQGAGGKNTIYF
J gene: TRBJ1-6; V gene: TRBV21-1; clone size: .; D gene: .; CDR3 DNA: TGTGCCAGCAGCAACCCGCACTTCTATAATTCACCCCTCCACTTT; CDR3 protein: CASSNPHFYNSPLHF
J gene: TRBJ2-5; V gene: TRBV4-1; clone size: .; D gene: TRBD2; CDR3 DNA: TGCGCCAGCAGCCAAGGGGGCCGGGGGGGACTCCAAGAGACCCAGTACTTC; CDR3 protein: CASSQGGRGGLQETQYF
J gene: TRBJ2-3; V gene: TRBV18; clone size: .; D gene: .; CDR3 DNA: TGTGCCAGCTCACAAGGGCCAAGGAGGGATACGCAGTATTTT; CDR3 protein: CASSQGPRRDTQYF
J gene: TRBJ1-6; V gene: TRBV28; clone size: .; D gene: .; CDR3 DNA: TGTGCCAGCAGTTTACCCCCAAGGAGTTCACCCCTCCACTTT; CDR3 protein: CASSLPPRSSPLHF
J gene: TRBJ1-3; V gene: TRBV18; clone size: .; D gene: .; CDR3 DNA: TGTGCCAGCTCAGAAAGGGGGTCTGGAAACACCATATATTTT; CDR3 protein: CASSERGSGNTIYF
J gene: TRBJ2-2; V gene: TRBV2; clone size: .; D gene: .; CDR3 DNA: TGTGCCGGCGACGACAGCTACACCGGGGAGCTGTTTTTT; CDR3 protein: CAGDDSYTGELFF
J gene: TRBJ1-5; V gene: TRBV19; clone size: .; D gene: .; CDR3 DNA: TGTGCCAGTAGTATTACCAGGGTTGGGTTTAGCAATCAGCCCCAGCATTTT; CDR3 protein: CASSITRVGFSNQPQHF
J gene: TRBJ2-3; V gene: TRBV5-4; clone size: once; D gene: .; CDR3 DNA: TGTGCCAGCAGCCCCGAAGGAAGGACAGCCACAGATACGCAGTATTTT; CDR3 protein: CASSPEGRTATDTQYF
J gene: TRBJ1-5; V gene: TRBV7-8; clone size: .; D gene: .; CDR3 DNA: TGTGCCAGCAGCTTAGCATTGGGGAGAAGCAATCAGCCCCAGCATTTT; CDR3 protein: CASSLALGRSNQPQHF
J gene: TRBJ2-1; V gene: TRBV10-1; clone size: .; D gene: .; CDR3 DNA: TGCGCCAGCAGTGAGGGAGCGGGTGAGCAGTTCTTC; CDR3 protein: CASSEGAGEQFF
J gene: TRBJ1-1; V gene: TRBV6-2/TRBV6-3; clone size: once; D gene: TRBD1; CDR3 DNA: TGTGCCAGCAGTTACAGTTTCGGACAGGGGGCAAATACAGCTTTCTTT; CDR3 protein: CASSYSFGQGANTAFF
J gene: TRBJ2-5; V gene: TRBV5-6; clone size: .; D gene: .; CDR3 DNA: TGTGCCAGCAGATATGACAGGGGCGGGGGGACCCAGTACTTC; CDR3 protein: CASRYDRGGGTQYF
J gene: TRBJ1-4; V gene: TRBV18; clone size: .; D gene: .; CDR3 DNA: TGTGCCAGCTCACACGGGGGGAAGAATGAAAAACTGTTTTTT; CDR3 protein: CASSHGGKNEKLFF
J gene: TRBJ2-2; V gene: TRBV3-1/TRBV3-2; clone size: .; D gene: TRBD2; CDR3 DNA: TGTGCCAGCAGCCAGAGGACGTGGGGGGGTCGCACCGGGGAGCTGTTTTTT; CDR3 protein: CASSQRTWGGRTGELFF
J gene: TRBJ1-2; V gene: TRBV19; clone size: .; D gene: .; CDR3 DNA: TGTGCCAGTAGCCGCGGCGACAGGATGAATGGCTACACCTTC; CDR3 protein: CASSRGDRMNGYTF
J gene: TRBJ1-6; V gene: TRBV6-4; clone size: .; D gene: .; CDR3 DNA: TGTGCCAGCAGTGTTTCGCCGGGAAATTCACCCCTCCACTTT; CDR3 protein: CASSVSPGNSPLHF
J gene: TRBJ1-1; V gene: TRBV29-1; clone size: .; D gene: .; CDR3 DNA: TGCAGCGTTGAGCGGGAGATGAACACTGAAGCTTTCTTT; CDR3 protein: CSVEREMNTEAFF
J gene: TRBJ2-5; V gene: TRBV19; clone size: .; D gene: TRBD2; CDR3 DNA: TGTGCCAGTAGTAAGGGAGGGCCAGAGACCCAGTACTTC; CDR3 protein: CASSKGGPETQYF